The 22 T cell receptor beta chains below were found in one sample sequenced in a study of T cell responses to AZD1222 COVID-19 vaccine. Sequenced by immunoSEQ multiplex PCR; TCRdb stores in-frame clones only, minus some. Of approximately 150,000 clones detected, 88% appear once; the ten largest clones hold about 4.9%. The sample was peripheral blood, taken 28 days after the second dose of the MenACWY control vaccine. The receptors shown here come from an adult who received the MenACWY meningococcal vaccine as a control.

V is TRBV6-1 and J is TRBJ2-3; no clear D. CDR1 is MNHNS and CDR2 is SASEGT in the germline V gene. Trimming took 3 bases from V and 4 from J, leaving 5 bases between them. The CDR3 length is 12 residues. CDR3 region: CASSEISDTQYF. The CDR3 DNA is TGTGCCAGCAGTGAGATATCAGATACGCAGTATTTT.

This clone was found a few times. V and J are TRBV18 and TRBJ2-7, with D hard to call. V was pared by 0 bases and J by 4 bases, with 7 bases between. The CDR3 totals 13 residues. Germline CDR1 KGHSH, CDR2 LQKENI. The CDR3 nucleotides read TGTGCCAGCTCACCACCGGAGAGATACGAGCAGTACTTC. Translated, it gives CASSPPERYEQYF. The full variable domain, completed using reference TRBV18 and TRBJ2-7, is NAGVMQNPRHLVRRRGQEARLRCSPMKGHSHVYWYRQLPEEGLKFMVYLQKENIIDESGMPKERFSAEFPKEGPSILRIQQVVRGDSAAYFCASSPPERYEQYFGPGTRLTVT.

CDR3 in amino acids: CASSFRQGWGYTF. CDR3 nucleotides: TGCGCCAGCAGCTTTCGACAGGGCTGGGGCTACACCTTC. This chain connects TRBV5-1 to TRBJ1-2; TRBD1 matches 7 bases. This CDR3 is 13 amino acids long. Germline CDR1 and CDR2: SGHRS and YFSETQ. V shed 2 bases, J shed 8 bases, and the junction held 6 bases outside the gene matches.

J is TRBJ2-5 and V is TRBV9; weak D call: TRBD1 (5 bases). V was pared by 0 bases and J by 2 bases, with 11 bases between. Germline CDR1 and CDR2: SGDLS and YYNGEE. This CDR3 has 15 amino acids. The CDR3 sequence: CASSVAGNLQETQYF. The CDR3 DNA sequence: TGTGCCAGCAGCGTAGCAGGGAACCTTCAAGAGACCCAGTACTTC. Drawing the rest from reference TRBV9 and TRBJ2-5, the complete variable domain is DSGVTQTPKHLITATGQRVTLRCSPRSGDLSVYWYQQSLDQGLQFLIQYYNGEERAKGNILERFSAQQFPDLHSELNLSSLELGDSALYFCASSVAGNLQETQYFGPGTRLLVL.

This chain joins TRBV4-1 and TRBJ1-6, with 8 bases fitting TRBD1. The CDR3 is 15 residues long. Germline CDR1 reads MGHRA; CDR2 reads YSYEKL. The J segment lost 6 bases and the V segment lost 0 bases, leaving 1 base of the junction unmatched. The CDR3 DNA reads TGCGCCAGCAGCCAAGATCAGGGGGCTAATTCACCCCTCCACTTT. It specifies CASSQDQGANSPLHF.

This chain joins TRBV14 and TRBJ1-1, with D perhaps TRBD1 (6 bases). V was cut by 1 base and J by 9 bases, with 15 bases left in between. This CDR3 is 14 amino acids long. Germline V gene sequence: CDR1 SGHDN, CDR2 FVKESK. The CDR3 protein is CASSQGRNRDKAFF. CDR3 sequence (DNA): TGTGCCAGCAGCCAAGGCAGGAATCGGGACAAAGCTTTCTTT.

This chain connects TRBV7-3 to TRBJ2-2, with D possibly being TRBD1 (6 bases). This CDR3 is built from 15 residues. Trimming took 2 bases from V and 4 from J, leaving 11 bases between them. From germline, CDR1 is SGHTA and CDR2 FQGTGA. CDR3 nucleotides: TGTGCCAGCAGCTTATTGGGCAGGGGCACCGGGGAGCTGTTTTTT. Its protein product is CASSLLGRGTGELFF. Together with reference TRBV7-3 and TRBJ2-2, the CDR3 gives the full variable domain: GAGVSQTPSNKVTEKGKYVELRCDPISGHTALYWYRQSLGQGPEFLIYFQGTGAADDSGLPNDRFFAVRPEGSVSTLKIQRTERGDSAVYLCASSLLGRGTGELFFGEGSRLTVL.

The J gene is TRBJ2-3, the V gene TRBV14; TRBD1 or TRBD2 may be the D gene (5 bases each). Trimming stripped 4 bases from V and 0 bases from J, with 14 bases between. The length of the CDR3 is 16 residues. CDR1 is SGHDN and CDR2 is FVKESK in the germline V gene. CDR3 amino acids: CASSPRRGASTDTQYF. The CDR3 DNA follows: TGTGCCAGCAGCCCCCGGAGAGGGGCTAGCACAGATACGCAGTATTTT.

The chain carries TRBV9 and TRBJ2-7, with D unclear. V was clipped by 0 bases and J by 4 bases, with 8 bases between them. Germline V gene lookup returns CDR1 SGDLS and CDR2 YYNGEE. The CDR3 totals 13 residues. The CDR3 region is CASSVEIGYEQYF. CDR3 DNA: TGTGCCAGCAGCGTAGAAATAGGGTACGAGCAGTACTTC.

The genes are TRBV19 and TRBJ1-5; D unresolved. CDR3 length: 16 amino acids. Germline CDR1 reads LNHDA; CDR2 reads SQIVND (reference sequence). Trimming took off 2 bases at V and 0 bases at J, with 11 bases between the two ends. The CDR3 loop is CASSIRRGHSNQPQHF. CDR3 DNA: TGTGCCAGTAGTATACGGCGGGGTCATAGCAATCAGCCCCAGCATTTT. The full variable domain, completed using reference TRBV19 and TRBJ1-5, is DGGITQSPKYLFRKEGQNVTLSCEQNLNHDAMYWYRQDPGQGLRLIYYSQIVNDFQKGDIAEGYSVSREKKESFPLTVTSAQKNPTAFYLCASSIRRGHSNQPQHFGDGTRLSIL.

The V call is TRBV5-6, the J call TRBJ1-1; D unresolved. This CDR3 spans 13 amino acids. Germline CDR1 and CDR2: SGHDT and YYEEEE. Trimming removed 1 base from V and 0 bases from J, with 4 bases in between. The CDR3 nucleotides are TGTGCCAGCAGCTTGCGAGTGAACACTGAAGCTTTCTTT. Its translation: CASSLRVNTEAFF.

The chain employs TRBV5-6 and TRBJ1-2; D unclear. Germline CDR1 SGHDT, CDR2 YYEEEE. Trimming removed 4 bases from V and 5 bases from J, with 9 bases in between. This CDR3 spans 12 amino acids. The CDR3 nucleotides are TGTGCCAGCAGCCTGGACCCTTATGGCTACACCTTC. This codes for CASSLDPYGYTF.

This sequence joins TRBV19 and TRBJ2-1; a possible D gene is TRBD1 (7 bases). The CDR3 length is 14 residues. Deletions cut 3 bases from V and 9 bases from J, with 15 bases between. CDR1 LNHDA and CDR2 SQIVND come from the germline V gene (reference sequence). CDR3 in DNA: TGTGCCAGTAGTATTGAGGGGGCGGAGGGTGAGCAGTTCTTC. Translating it yields CASSIEGAEGEQFF. The whole variable domain, remainder taken from reference TRBV19 and TRBJ2-1, is DGGITQSPKYLFRKEGQNVTLSCEQNLNHDAMYWYRQDPGQGLRLIYYSQIVNDFQKGDIAEGYSVSREKKESFPLTVTSAQKNPTAFYLCASSIEGAEGEQFFGPGTRLTVL.

This chain connects TRBV28 to TRBJ1-1; perhaps TRBD1 as D (6 bases). V shed 5 bases and J shed 0 bases, with 10 bases lying between them. In germline, CDR1 is MDHEN, CDR2 SYDVKM. This CDR3 is 14 amino acids long. CDR3 loop: CASSVTGMNTEAFF. CDR3 coding DNA: TGTGCCAGCAGTGTGACAGGAATGAACACTGAAGCTTTCTTT.

V gene TRBV5-4 combines with J gene TRBJ1-6; 9 nucleotides line up with TRBD1. The CDR3 totals 15 residues. The germline V gene encodes CDR1 SGHNT and CDR2 YYREEE (reference sequence). The junction had 8 bases not matched to a gene; V was cut back by 3 bases and J by 10 bases. The DNA for the CDR3 is TGTGCCAGCAGCTCGGGGACAGGGACCTGGTCACCCCTCCACTTT. This gives the protein CASSSGTGTWSPLHF.

The CDR3 sequence is CASSIEHRGHTQYF. The CDR3 nucleotides are TGTGCCAGTAGTATAGAACACAGGGGGCATACGCAGTATTTT. The chain combines TRBV19 with TRBJ2-3; 9 nucleotides line up with TRBD1. V gave up 0 bases and J gave up 7 bases; unmatched junction bases: 2. Germline CDR1 reads LNHDA; CDR2 reads SQIVND (reference sequence). The CDR3 covers 14 residues. The whole variable domain, filled in from reference TRBV19 and TRBJ2-3, reads DGGITQSPKYLFRKEGQNVTLSCEQNLNHDAMYWYRQDPGQGLRLIYYSQIVNDFQKGDIAEGYSVSREKKESFPLTVTSAQKNPTAFYLCASSIEHRGHTQYFGPGTRLTVL.

The chain has TRBV6-1 and TRBJ2-3; D is ambiguous. Per germline, CDR1 MNHNS and CDR2 SASEGT. V was clipped by 0 bases and J by 2 bases, with 12 bases between them. This CDR3 comprises 16 residues. CDR3 in DNA: TGTGCCAGCAGTGAAGCGCGGTGGCAGGACACAGATACGCAGTATTTT. Translating gives CASSEARWQDTDTQYF.

This clone came up a few times. The gene calls are TRBV4-1 and TRBJ1-2; the D is unclear. Trimming removed 0 bases from V and 6 bases from J, with 23 bases in between. Germline-derived CDR1 and CDR2 are MGHRA and YSYEKL. This CDR3 has 18 amino acids. CDR3 nucleotides: TGCGCCAGCAGCCAAGATTCAATTGGTGGAGGGTTTTTAAATGGCTACACCTTC. This sequence encodes CASSQDSIGGGFLNGYTF.

The J gene is TRBJ1-2, the V gene TRBV12-3 or TRBV12-4; D call uncertain. CDR3 size: 13 residues. The germline V and J ends were trimmed by 3 bases and 3 bases, with 8 bases remaining between them. CDR3 sequence: CASSFTNYYGYTF. DNA of the CDR3: TGTGCCAGCAGTTTCACAAATTACTATGGCTACACCTTC.

The chain is built from TRBV6-1 and TRBJ2-2, with TRBD2 matching 8 bases. The V gene's germline CDR1 is MNHNS and CDR2 SASEGT. Trimming took 4 bases from V and 5 from J; bases not matched to a gene: 12. This CDR3 comprises 17 residues. The CDR3 DNA reads as TGTGCCAGCAGTGGACTCCGGGTTAGCGGGAAAACCGGGGAGCTGTTTTTT. Amino acids: CASSGLRVSGKTGELFF.

The chain recombines TRBV18 with TRBJ1-2; D remains ambiguous. The CDR3 contains 13 residues. V was clipped by 3 bases and J by 4 bases, with 9 bases between them. Germline CDR1 reads KGHSH; CDR2 reads LQKENI. In nucleotides, the CDR3 is TGTGCCAGCTCACCTGCGGAGGGCTATGGCTACACCTTC. Protein: CASSPAEGYGYTF.

The chain is built from TRBV6-5 and TRBJ1-1, with TRBD1 as a possible D gene (6 bases). Germline CDR1 and CDR2: MNHEY and SVGAGI. The CDR3 is 14 residues long. V was pared by 2 bases and J by 5 bases, with 12 bases between. The CDR3 sequence is CASSYMGAGTEAFF. CDR3 coding DNA: TGTGCCAGCAGTTACATGGGGGCAGGGACTGAAGCTTTCTTT.